This note documents a single TCR beta chain sequence. The ends were cut back, 6 bases at V and 0 bases at J, with 12 bases in the middle. This CDR3 has 14 residues. CDR1 ENHRY and CDR2 SYGVKD come from the germline V gene. This sample is drawn from a study of cytomegalovirus exposure and HLA in healthy donors. PCR employed 60 Vbeta and 13 Jbeta primers. Only in-frame clones appear in the TCRdb table, and some are missing; sequencing was by immunoSEQ multiplex PCR. The sample shows under 200,000 clones, roughly 80% of them seen only once. The sequenced sample was PBMCs. This clonotype was sampled from a woman aged 18-29 years in good health and CMV-seronegative. This rearrangement joins TRBV10-3 to TRBJ2-7; D perhaps matches TRBD1 (5 bases). The CDR3 DNA reads TGTGCCATCAGATCGGACACTTTCTCCTACGAGCAGTACTTC. Its protein is CAIRSDTFSYEQYF.